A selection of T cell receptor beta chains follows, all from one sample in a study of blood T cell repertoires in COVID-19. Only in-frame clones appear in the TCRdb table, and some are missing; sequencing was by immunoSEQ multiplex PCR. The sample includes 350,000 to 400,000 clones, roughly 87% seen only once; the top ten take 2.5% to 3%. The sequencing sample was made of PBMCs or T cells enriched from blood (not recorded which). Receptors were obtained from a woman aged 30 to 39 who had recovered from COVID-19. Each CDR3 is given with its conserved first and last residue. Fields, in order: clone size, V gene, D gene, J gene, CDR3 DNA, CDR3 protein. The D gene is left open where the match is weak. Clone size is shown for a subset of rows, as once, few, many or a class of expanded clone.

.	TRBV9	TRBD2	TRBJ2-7	TGTGCCAGCAGCGTAGGGGACTACTCCTACGAGCAGTACTTC	CASSVGDYSYEQYF
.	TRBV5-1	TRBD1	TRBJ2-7	TGCGCCAGCAGCCATTCAACAGGGGGTTCTGAGCAGTACTTC	CASSHSTGGSEQYF
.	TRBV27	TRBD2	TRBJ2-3	TGTGCCAGCAGCCTCTTAGCGGGAGGGCCGATAACAGATACGCAGTATTTT	CASSLLAGGPITDTQYF
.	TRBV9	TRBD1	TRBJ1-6	TGTGCCAGCAGCGTACGAACACGCGGACAGGTAAGGAATTCACCCCTCCACTTT	CASSVRTRGQVRNSPLHF
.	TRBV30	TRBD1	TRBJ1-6	TGTGCCTGGAGGACAGGGGCCGATAATTCACCCCTCCACTTT	CAWRTGADNSPLHF
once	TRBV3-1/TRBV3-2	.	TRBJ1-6	TGTGCCAGCAGCCAAGGTCCCCCTCAACAGGGAAATTCACCCCTCCACTTT	CASSQGPPQQGNSPLHF
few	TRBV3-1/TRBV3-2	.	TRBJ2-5	TGTGCCAGCAGCCGTAGCGGTTTAGAGACCCAGTACTTC	CASSRSGLETQYF
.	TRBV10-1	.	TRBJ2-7	TGCGCCAGCAGTGAGCGGTCAGGCCCCTACGAGCAGTACTTC	CASSERSGPYEQYF
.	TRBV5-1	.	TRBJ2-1	TGCGCCAGCAGCTTGCTTAATGAGCAGTTCTTC	CASSLLNEQFF
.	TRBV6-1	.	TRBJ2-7	TGTGCCAGCAGTGAAACGGTGGGCCTTATGGGCTACGAGCAGTACTTC	CASSETVGLMGYEQYF
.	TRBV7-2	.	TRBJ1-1	TGTGCCAGCAGCTTGGACATCTCATTGGCGACTGAAGCTTTCTTT	CASSLDISLATEAFF
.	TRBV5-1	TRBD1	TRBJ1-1	TGCGCCAGCAGCAAGAGGACAGGGGGGAACACTGAAGCTTTCTTT	CASSKRTGGNTEAFF
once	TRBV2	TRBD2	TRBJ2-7	TGTGCCAGCAGTGCTAGCGGGAGGGCAGCCAGTAACGAGCAGTACTTC	CASSASGRAASNEQYF
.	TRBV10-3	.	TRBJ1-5	TGTGCCATCAGGGATTCTGACAAATACGATCAGCCCCAGCATTTT	CAIRDSDKYDQPQHF
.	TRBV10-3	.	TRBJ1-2	TGTGCCATCAGTGAGACGACAGTTACTAACTATGGCTACACCTTC	CAISETTVTNYGYTF
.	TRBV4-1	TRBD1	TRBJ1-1	TGCGCCAGCAGCCAAGTGGTCCCAGGGGGAAGCACTGAAGCTTTCTTT	CASSQVVPGGSTEAFF
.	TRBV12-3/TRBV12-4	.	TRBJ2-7	TGTGCCAGCAGTTTCGGGAAGCAGTACTTC	CASSFGKQYF
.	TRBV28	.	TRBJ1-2	TGTGCCAGCAGTTCCGGGACTCCGATATTGGGCTACACCTTC	CASSSGTPILGYTF
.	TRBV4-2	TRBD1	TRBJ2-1	TGTGCCAGCAGCCAAGTCAACCCGGACAGGGGGTATGGCAATGAGCAGTTCTTC	CASSQVNPDRGYGNEQFF
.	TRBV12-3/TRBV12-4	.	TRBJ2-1	TGTGCCAGCAGTTCCATAGACTCCGATGAGCAGTTCTTC	CASSSIDSDEQFF
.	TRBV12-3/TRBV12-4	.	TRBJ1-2	TGTGCCAGCAGCCCGGGTACGATTGGCTACACCTTC	CASSPGTIGYTF
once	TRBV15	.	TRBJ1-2	TGTGCCACCAGCAGAGATCTGGGGGCAGGGGGCTACACCTTC	CATSRDLGAGGYTF
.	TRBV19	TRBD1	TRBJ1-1	TGTGCCAGTAGTACGGGACAGGGGATTAGCGAAGCTTTCTTT	CASSTGQGISEAFF